One sample yielded the 4 T cell receptor beta chains listed below, sequenced in a study of blood T cell repertoires in COVID-19. The table came from immunoSEQ multiplex PCR; TCRdb's copy has only in-frame clones and leaves some out. The sample lists under 250,000 clones, approximately 83% seen once, with about 8.1% in the top ten. Sequences were obtained from peripheral blood. The receptors shown here come from a man at least 80 years old with acute or convalescent COVID-19.

The rearrangement uses TRBV2 and TRBJ2-1; 10 positions match TRBD2. Trimming took 9 bases from V and 7 from J; bases not matched to a gene: 18. This CDR3 is 17 amino acids long. Germline lookup yields CDR1 SNHLY and CDR2 FYNNEI. CDR3 loop: CASSRLRLAGDGNEQFF. The DNA of the CDR3 is TGTGCCAGTTCTAGGTTGAGGCTAGCGGGAGATGGGAATGAGCAGTTCTTC.

This clone has more than one count but fewer than ten. The CDR3 region has the DNA TGTGCCAGCAGCTTGGGACAGCGGGGGGCTTCCACAGATACGCAGTATTTT. Its protein is CASSLGQRGASTDTQYF. The J gene is TRBJ2-3, the V gene TRBV5-4, with TRBD2 matching over 9 bases. CDR1 and CDR2 from the germline V gene are SGHNT and YYREEE (reference sequence). V gave up 0 bases and J gave up 2 bases; unmatched junction bases: 7. The CDR3 runs 17 residues.

This sequence joins TRBV27 and TRBJ2-3; weak D call: TRBD2 (7 bases). V lost 2 bases and J lost 3, with 21 bases in between. The CDR3 length is 18 residues. CDR1 is MNHEY, CDR2 SMNVEV, per germline (reference sequence). For the CDR3, the DNA is TGTGCCAGCAGTTTAGCCTTTTCCCGGGGGGCAAAAACAGATACGCAGTATTTT. Its translation: CASSLAFSRGAKTDTQYF.

This sequence joins TRBV28 and TRBJ2-7; possibly TRBD2 for D (6 bases). The V gene lost 7 bases and the J gene lost 3 bases, with 16 bases spanning the gap. Germline lookup yields CDR1 MDHEN and CDR2 SYDVKM. The CDR3 spans 14 residues. The CDR3 protein is CASISPQGGYEQYF. The CDR3 bases are TGTGCCAGCATATCCCCCCAGGGAGGCTACGAGCAGTACTTC.